This T cell receptor (beta chain) was identified during a study of vaccination and CD4 T cells after COVID-19. This clonotype was counted a few times. Its specificity is unknown. Treatment meaning: roughly 11-day PBMC culture with coronavirus spike peptide pools or control peptides (ViraFEST assay). Sequencing of cultured CD4+ T cell DNA used the Oncomine TCR Beta short-read assay. After culture, CD4+ T cells served as the source for genomic DNA extraction. TCRdb analysed the PCR reads with MiXCR anew, one entry per CDR3 protein. The profile covers around 13,000 distinct CDR3 sequences, with around 56% appearing a single time and 16% taken by the ten largest. The specimen sequenced was CD4+ T cells from blood, cultured in vitro. The TCR was taken from a human donor who had recovered from COVID-19.

CDR3 loop: CASSQGARSETQYF. The CDR3 bases are TGTGCCAGCAGCCAAGGGGCTAGGTCAGAGACCCAGTACTTC. This chain links TRBV14 with TRBJ2-5; D uncertain. Germline CDR1 reads SGHDN; CDR2 reads FVKESK. CDR3 length: 14 residues. Trimming stripped 1 base from V and 4 bases from J, with 10 bases between. The whole variable domain, remainder taken from reference TRBV14 and TRBJ2-5, is EAGVTQFPSHSVIEKGQTVTLRCDPISGHDNLYWYRRVMGKEIKFLLHFVKESKQDESGMPNNRFLAERTGGTYSTLKVQPAELEDSGVYFCASSQGARSETQYFGPGTRLLVL.